The rows below give T cell receptor beta chains drawn from one sample of a study of response to subunit inactivated influenza vaccine. TCRdb reanalysed the RT-PCR reads using MiXCR and keeps one entry per CDR3 protein. This table has approximately 160,000 distinct CDR3 sequences, around 10% appearing once. This material consisted of CD8+ T cells sorted from PBMCs, taken roughly 24 months after vaccination. These receptors were obtained from a man between 50 and 69 years old who received an inactivated influenza vaccine. The CDR3 runs from the conserved cysteine through the conserved F or W. The order of the fields is J gene, V gene, D gene, clone size, CDR3 protein, CDR3 DNA. The D gene is left open where the match is weak. Rows give clone size only sometimes, using once, few, many, or a class for an expanded clone.

TRBJ1-5,TRBV9,-,few,CASSVGTGENSNQPQHF,TGTGCCAGCAGCGTAGGAACGGGGGAAAATAGCAATCAGCCCCAGCATTTT
TRBJ2-5,TRBV11-1,TRBD2,-,CASSLVTVASGSLQETQYF,TGTGCCAGCAGCTTAGTGACGGTGGCTAGCGGGAGTTTACAAGAGACCCAGTACTTC
TRBJ2-2,TRBV6-5,TRBD1,few,CASSWGQGVYTGELFF,TGTGCCAGCAGTTGGGGACAGGGGGTTTATACCGGGGAGCTGTTTTTT
TRBJ2-1,TRBV7-3,TRBD1,-,CASSSSGGVRFF,TGTGCCAGCAGCTCGTCAGGGGGCGTTCGGTTCTTC
TRBJ2-5,TRBV12-3/TRBV12-4,TRBD1,many,CASSRGQGAVETQYF,TGTGCCAGCAGTAGGGGACAGGGGGCGGTGGAGACCCAGTACTTC
TRBJ2-2,TRBV6-1,TRBD1,-,CASSGTGINTGELFF,TGTGCCAGCAGTGGGACAGGGATAAACACCGGGGAGCTGTTTTTT
TRBJ2-3,TRBV10-3,-,few,CAISEVGSGDTQYF,TGTGCCATCAGTGAGGTGGGGAGTGGCGATACGCAGTATTTT
TRBJ2-7,TRBV6-2/TRBV6-3,-,-,CASSSPGERYEQYF,TGTGCCAGCAGTTCCCCGGGAGAGAGGTACGAGCAGTACTTC
TRBJ2-1,TRBV28,TRBD2,-,CASSSRLAGGNEQFF,TGTGCCAGCAGTTCCCGACTAGCGGGAGGCAATGAGCAGTTCTTC
TRBJ1-6,TRBV20-1,-,once,CSAQGGQDRSPLHF,TGCAGTGCTCAAGGGGGTCAGGATCGGTCACCCCTCCACTTT
TRBJ2-1,TRBV6-1,-,many,CASSESPGHRSYNEQFF,TGTGCCAGCAGTGAATCTCCAGGCCATCGCTCCTACAATGAGCAGTTCTTC
TRBJ2-1,TRBV15,-,few,CATSRDRGVEFF,TGTGCCACCAGCAGAGATAGGGGCGTTGAGTTCTTC
TRBJ1-2,TRBV6-1,-,-,CASSGFHRDNYGYTF,TGTGCCAGCAGTGGGTTTCACAGGGATAACTATGGCTACACCTTC
TRBJ2-3,TRBV10-2,-,-,CASSESVRGDTQYF,TGCGCCAGCAGTGAGTCCGTAAGGGGAGATACGCAGTATTTT
TRBJ2-5,TRBV7-2,TRBD2,many,CASSYVAGALETQYF,TGTGCCAGCAGCTACGTAGCGGGAGCACTTGAGACCCAGTACTTC
TRBJ2-1,TRBV9,TRBD1,-,CASSGTGHRHEQFF,TGTGCCAGCAGCGGGACAGGGCACCGACATGAGCAGTTCTTC
TRBJ2-7,TRBV4-1,TRBD1,-,CASSPMTGGSYEQYF,TGCGCCAGCAGCCCCATGACAGGGGGATCCTACGAGCAGTACTTC
TRBJ2-3,TRBV5-1,TRBD2,few,CASSPSGGNTDTQYF,TGCGCCAGCAGCCCTAGCGGGGGCAACACAGATACGCAGTATTTT
TRBJ1-1,TRBV12-3/TRBV12-4,-,few,CASSFGGQTEAFF,TGTGCCAGCAGTTTTGGGGGGCAGACTGAAGCTTTCTTT
TRBJ2-7,TRBV14,-,-,CASSQDWGTNYEQYF,TGTGCCAGCAGCCAAGATTGGGGCACTAACTACGAGCAGTACTTC
TRBJ2-3,TRBV20-1,TRBD1,-,CSAEWTGDSSTDTQYF,TGCAGTGCTGAATGGACAGGTGACTCTAGCACAGATACGCAGTATTTT
TRBJ1-3,TRBV27,-,few,CASSTVGGPGNTIYF,TGTGCCAGCAGTACCGTCGGGGGGCCAGGAAACACCATATATTTT
TRBJ1-2,TRBV10-3,-,-,CAISESHRPGGYTF,TGTGCCATCAGTGAATCTCACAGACCGGGCGGCTACACCTTC
TRBJ1-1,TRBV4-2,-,-,CASSQGVGTTEAFF,TGTGCCAGCAGCCAGGGGGTGGGGACGACTGAAGCTTTCTTT
TRBJ2-7,TRBV16,-,-,CASSQPAGRYEQYF,TGTGCCAGCAGCCAGCCGGCGGGGAGGTACGAGCAGTACTTC
TRBJ2-1,TRBV29-1,-,few,CSVEIAGGYYNEQFF,TGCAGCGTTGAAATTGCGGGCGGCTACTACAATGAGCAGTTCTTC
TRBJ2-1,TRBV4-3,TRBD2,few,CASSQDFLAGDNEQFF,TGCGCCAGCAGCCAAGATTTTTTAGCGGGGGACAATGAGCAGTTCTTC
TRBJ2-1,TRBV5-8,TRBD2,-,CASSSSGAWDNEQFF,TGTGCCAGCAGCTCTAGCGGGGCCTGGGACAATGAGCAGTTCTTC
TRBJ2-5,TRBV28,-,-,CASSTNRDQETKYF,TGTGCCAGCAGTACCAACCGGGACCAAGAGACCAAGTACTTC
TRBJ2-3,TRBV3-1,TRBD2,-,CASSQLSFGAGDTQYF,TGTGCCAGCAGCCAACTCAGTTTCGGAGCGGGGGATACGCAGTATTTT
TRBJ2-2,TRBV9,-,-,CASSVSAGNTGELFF,TGTGCCAGCAGCGTTTCAGCGGGGAACACCGGGGAGCTGTTTTTT
TRBJ2-1,TRBV28,TRBD2,-,CASSQLDSRGAYNEQFF,TGTGCCAGCAGTCAACTCGACTCGCGGGGGGCCTACAATGAGCAGTTCTTC
TRBJ2-7,TRBV15,TRBD2,-,CATSRGSGPSYEQYF,TGTGCCACCAGCAGAGGTAGCGGGCCCTCCTACGAGCAGTACTTC
TRBJ2-7,TRBV27,-,few,CASSFGWGAEQYF,TGTGCCAGCAGTTTCGGATGGGGGGCCGAGCAGTACTTC
TRBJ2-3,TRBV15,TRBD2,few,CATSREKRGGSTDTQYF,TGTGCCACCAGCAGAGAAAAGCGGGGGGGATCCACAGATACGCAGTATTTT
TRBJ2-5,TRBV27,TRBD2,few,CASSPGTSVVTQYF,TGTGCCAGCAGTCCCGGGACTAGCGTAGTCACCCAGTACTTC
TRBJ2-7,TRBV12-3/TRBV12-4,-,-,CASSLGSQAYEQYF,TGTGCCAGCAGTTTAGGTTCCCAGGCCTACGAGCAGTACTTC
TRBJ2-1,TRBV5-1,-,few,CASSSGLASYNEQFF,TGCGCCAGCAGCAGCGGGCTGGCCTCCTACAATGAGCAGTTCTTC
TRBJ2-4,TRBV6-1,-,-,CASSEGGWLAKNIQYF,TGTGCCAGCAGTGAAGGCGGTTGGCTAGCCAAAAACATTCAGTACTTC
TRBJ2-7,TRBV10-2,TRBD1,-,CASRTPDRETYEQYF,TGCGCCAGCAGGACACCGGACAGGGAAACCTACGAGCAGTACTTC
TRBJ2-1,TRBV21-1,-,many,CASSNSGREGEQFF,TGTGCCAGCAGCAATAGCGGGAGGGAGGGTGAGCAGTTCTTC
TRBJ2-7,TRBV9,TRBD2,-,CASSVTSASSYEQYF,TGTGCCAGCAGCGTAACTAGCGCGAGCTCCTACGAGCAGTACTTC
TRBJ1-1,TRBV21-1,-,few,CASSNAGLTEAFF,TGTGCCAGCAGCAACGCAGGGCTCACTGAAGCTTTCTTT
TRBJ2-7,TRBV6-1,-,-,CASSEVWVEEYSYEQYF,TGTGCCAGCAGTGAAGTGTGGGTCGAGGAGTACTCCTACGAGCAGTACTTC
TRBJ2-2,TRBV7-8,-,few,CASSKGYPNTGELFF,TGTGCCAGCAGTAAGGGGTATCCGAACACCGGGGAGCTGTTTTTT
TRBJ2-2,TRBV7-9,TRBD1,-,CASSQDRGTTNTGELFF,TGTGCCAGCAGCCAGGACAGGGGTACAACGAACACCGGGGAGCTGTTTTTT
TRBJ2-7,TRBV7-2,TRBD2,few,CASSFSGSAYEQYF,TGTGCCAGCAGCTTTAGCGGGAGCGCATACGAGCAGTACTTC
TRBJ2-3,TRBV10-3,-,few,CAISGPADSTDTQYF,TGTGCCATCAGTGGACCGGCCGACAGCACAGATACGCAGTATTTT
TRBJ2-7,TRBV10-3,-,many,CACGAYEQYF,TGTGCTTGCGGCGCCTACGAGCAGTACTTC
TRBJ2-3,TRBV29-1,TRBD2,few,CSVAVGGSADTQYF,TGCAGCGTTGCGGTTGGCGGGAGTGCAGATACGCAGTATTTT
TRBJ2-6,TRBV4-1,-,-,CASSQALGITSGANVLTF,TGCGCCAGCAGCCAAGCCCTTGGGATTACCTCTGGGGCCAACGTCCTGACTTTC
TRBJ2-1,TRBV6-6,-,many,CASSGGQYNEQFF,TGTGCCAGCAGTGGGGGGCAATACAATGAGCAGTTCTTC
TRBJ2-1,TRBV30,-,-,CAWSFTSNEQFF,TGTGCCTGGAGTTTTACTAGCAATGAGCAGTTCTTC
TRBJ1-1,TRBV12-3/TRBV12-4,-,few,CASSLGKGEAEAFF,TGTGCCAGCAGTTTAGGCAAGGGGGAAGCTGAAGCTTTCTTT
TRBJ1-1,TRBV4-1,TRBD1,few,CASSRGQLMNTEAFF,TGCGCCAGCAGCCGGGGACAGCTTATGAACACTGAAGCTTTCTTT
TRBJ2-7,TRBV24-1,-,many,CATSDSPTGILSYEQYF,TGTGCCACCAGTGATTCCCCGACGGGCATACTCTCCTACGAGCAGTACTTC
TRBJ2-7,TRBV14,TRBD1,few,CASSVGTGVSYEQYF,TGTGCCAGCAGCGTCGGGACAGGGGTCTCCTACGAGCAGTACTTC